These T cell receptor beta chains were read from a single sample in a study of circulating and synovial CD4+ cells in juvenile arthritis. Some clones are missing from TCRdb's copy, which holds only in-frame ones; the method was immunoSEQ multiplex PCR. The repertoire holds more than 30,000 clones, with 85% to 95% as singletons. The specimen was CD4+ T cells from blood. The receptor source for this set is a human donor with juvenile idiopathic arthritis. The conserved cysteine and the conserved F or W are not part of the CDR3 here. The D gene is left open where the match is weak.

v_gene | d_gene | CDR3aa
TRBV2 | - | ARGASHGDTQY
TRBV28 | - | ASRSFDGGRNTEAF
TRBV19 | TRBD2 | ASRPVASGVYNEQF
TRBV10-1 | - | ASSPRATNTGELF
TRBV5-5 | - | ASSGWGVEKLF
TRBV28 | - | ASSLLGGAGLSYGYT
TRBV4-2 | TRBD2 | ASSQAPSLAGSGEQF
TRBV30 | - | AWSVTRGYT
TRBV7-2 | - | ASSLVHTVEPQH
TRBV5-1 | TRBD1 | ASSLAGTGAPRTEAF
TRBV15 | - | ATSRVLGGYEQY
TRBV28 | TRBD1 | ASSLETGDGQPQH
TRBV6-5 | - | ASSYRQERF
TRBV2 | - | ASRRFSWEQY
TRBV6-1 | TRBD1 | AARLGTVNTEAF
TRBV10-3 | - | AISTAGSFEQY
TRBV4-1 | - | ASSQEGGVVAF
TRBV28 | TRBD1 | ASSLSAGGNTGELF
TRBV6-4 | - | ASSDSSGSYNEQF
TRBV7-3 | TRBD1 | ASSLSRTGFTDTQY
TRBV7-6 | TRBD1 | ASSLQTGTEAF
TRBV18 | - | ASSPRSTGFSGNTIY
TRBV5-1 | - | ASSFTAQETQY
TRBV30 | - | AWREISGPLNEQF
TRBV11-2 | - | ASSLDLGPSGNTIY
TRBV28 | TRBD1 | ATNTGTGVWREAYEQY
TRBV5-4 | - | ASSLEGANEKLF
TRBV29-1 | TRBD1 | SVEGDRAYEQY
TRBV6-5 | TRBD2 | ASSYSHSGRGETQY
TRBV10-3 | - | AISTSSAVNEQY
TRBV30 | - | AWDRGSSYNEQF
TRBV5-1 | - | ASSLAYEQY
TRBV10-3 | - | AISGASSAILTGELF
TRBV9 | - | ASSLREGPSGNEQF
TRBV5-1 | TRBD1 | ASSRDRGVDEQF
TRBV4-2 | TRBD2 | ASSQVRMTGLAGSSYEQY
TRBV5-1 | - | ASSLQPGGNQPQH
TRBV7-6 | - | ASSSGGQY
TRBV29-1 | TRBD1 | SVAGTGAYEQY
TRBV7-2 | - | ASSAGHSYEQY
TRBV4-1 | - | ASSQDPSGDYEQY
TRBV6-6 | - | ASSREGGQAF
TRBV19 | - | ASSIQNYGYT
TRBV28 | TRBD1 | ASTRQGGSRGYT
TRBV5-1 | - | ASSGQGYAYEQY
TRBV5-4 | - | ASSLAAGINTEAF